Presented here are 20 T cell receptor beta chains from one specimen sequenced in a study of Ad26.COV2.S vaccination and SARS-CoV-2 variants (dated by TCRdb to the early 2020s). Library method: the immunoSEQ multiplex PCR assay. TCRdb re-hosts the immuneACCESS table, in-frame sequences only. Its copies lack some clones; in the studies checked, an unresolved V gene accounts for under half of them, and the cause for the rest is not known. In this sample the table shows some 190,000 clones, approximately 90% of which occur a single time. Of the sample, around 6.1% is held by the ten largest clones. This sample's time point label indicates: individuals recovered from natural SARS-CoV-2 infection. The sample was peripheral blood, taken after recovery from COVID-19. Receptors were obtained from a human donor who had recovered from COVID-19.

Here the CDR3 reads CASSLMGLAGADTQYF. The CDR3 region has the DNA TGCGCCAGCAGCTTGATGGGACTAGCGGGAGCAGATACGCAGTATTTT. The gene calls are TRBV5-1 and TRBJ2-3; TRBD2 matches at 14 bases. J was trimmed by 4 bases and V by 1 base; bases with no gene match: 2. The CDR3 has 16 residues. CDR1 and CDR2 from the germline V gene are SGHRS and YFSETQ.

This clone was observed once. The rearrangement uses TRBV2 and TRBJ2-7, with TRBD1 matching over 9 bases. CDR3 length: 15 residues. Per germline, CDR1 SNHLY and CDR2 FYNNEI. The V segment lost 4 bases and the J segment 4 bases; nucleotides outside the gene matches: 8. In DNA form, the CDR3 reads TGTGCCAGCAGTGTGGCAGGACAGGGGCCTTACGAGCAGTACTTC. It encodes CASSVAGQGPYEQYF.

V is TRBV6-5 and J is TRBJ1-1, with 9 bases fitting TRBD1. Germline CDR1 and CDR2: MNHEY and SVGAGI. V lost 5 bases and J lost 12; bases outside the gene matches: 10. CDR3 length: 13 residues. The CDR3: CASSPGQGFKTFF. The CDR3 DNA is TGTGCCAGCAGTCCGGGACAGGGTTTTAAAACTTTCTTT.

The V call is TRBV3-1 (or the pseudogene TRBV3-2), the J call TRBJ1-6, with D hard to call. Germline-derived CDR1 and CDR2 are LGHDT and YNNKEL (reference sequence). Between the trimmed V and J ends, which lost 5 bases and 9 bases, there was a span of 11 bases. CDR3 size: 13 residues. DNA for the CDR3: TGTGCCAGCAGCAGTGGAAACGCTTCACCCCTCCACTTT. It is translated as CASSSGNASPLHF.

The rearrangement uses TRBV13 and TRBJ2-7; no firm D call. The germline V gene has CDR1 PRHDT and CDR2 FYEKMQ (reference sequence). This CDR3 comprises 11 residues. V lost 1 base to trimming and J lost 7 bases, with 5 bases between them. CDR3 DNA: TGTGCCAGCAGCTTAGCTGGGGAGCAGTACTTC. This sequence encodes CASSLAGEQYF.

In its sample, this clone was seen once. The genes are TRBV4-1 and TRBJ2-7, with unresolved D. From germline, CDR1 is MGHRA and CDR2 YSYEKL. This CDR3 contains 15 residues. Trimming removed 4 bases at V and 2 bases at J, with 15 bases between. The CDR3 bases are TGCGCCAGCAGCCGCTCGGGCCTAGGGCCCTACGAGCAGTACTTC. It encodes CASSRSGLGPYEQYF.

The chain joins TRBV18 to TRBJ2-7, with D maybe TRBD2 (6 bases). The CDR3 loop spans 13 amino acids. Trimming removed 5 bases at V and 6 bases at J, with 14 bases between. CDR1 is KGHSH, CDR2 LQKENI, per germline. This CDR3 is CASSGTGETEQYF. The CDR3 coding sequence is TGTGCCAGCTCAGGGACGGGGGAGACCGAGCAGTACTTC.

This CDR3 is CASSESFYEQYF. The DNA for the CDR3 is TGTGCCAGCAGTGAATCCTTCTACGAGCAGTACTTC. This rearrangement joins TRBV6-1 to TRBJ2-7; D is unresolved. Germline V lookup: CDR1 MNHNS, CDR2 SASEGT. The CDR3 has 12 amino acids. Trimming cost V 2 bases and J 3 bases, with 5 bases left between them.

V gene TRBV9 combines with J gene TRBJ1-2; D is unclear. This CDR3 contains 14 residues. V shed 0 bases and J shed 8 bases, with 14 bases lying between them. Germline loops: CDR1 SGDLS, CDR2 YYNGEE. CDR3 amino acids: CASSVDRSFGGYTF. The CDR3 DNA is TGTGCCAGCAGCGTAGACAGATCTTTTGGCGGCTACACCTTC.

The rearrangement joins TRBV2 to TRBJ2-5; D gene unclear. Trimming removed 2 bases from V and 3 bases from J, with 7 bases in between. Germline CDR1 reads SNHLY; CDR2 reads FYNNEI. This CDR3 has 13 amino acids. The CDR3 loop is CASSELPKETQYF. DNA of the CDR3: TGTGCCAGCAGTGAACTGCCAAAAGAGACCCAGTACTTC.

The rearrangement links TRBV30 to TRBJ1-2; tentatively, D is TRBD1 (5 bases). Germline CDR1 is GTSNPN and CDR2 is SVGIG (reference sequence). V gave up 3 bases and J gave up 2 bases, with 10 bases separating them. This CDR3 region has 13 residues. Written as DNA, the CDR3 is TGTGCCTGGAGGGCAGGGTTGAACTATGGCTACACCTTC. Encoded protein: CAWRAGLNYGYTF.

The chain links TRBV5-8 to TRBJ2-3; D is ambiguous. With 1 base removed from V and 3 bases from J, the gap between germline ends came to 9 bases. Germline V gene data show CDR1 as SGHTS and CDR2 as YDEGEE. CDR3 length equals 14 residues. The CDR3 bases are TGTGCCAGCAGCTTGTGGCTAGGAACAGATACGCAGTATTTT. Encoded protein: CASSLWLGTDTQYF.

The chain employs TRBV11-2 and TRBJ1-1; D gene unclear. Trimming shortened V by 0 bases and J by 0 bases, and 11 bases separated the two germline ends. Germline CDR1 reads SGHAT; CDR2 reads FQNNGV. This CDR3 has 16 residues. CDR3 coding DNA: TGTGCCAGCAGCTTAGACCCGGGCTCTATGAACACTGAAGCTTTCTTT. As protein: CASSLDPGSMNTEAFF.

The rearrangement joins TRBV25-1 to TRBJ1-5; TRBD1 might be the D (6 bases). Between the trimmed V and J ends, which lost 3 bases and 6 bases, there was a span of 12 bases. The CDR3 length is 14 residues. Looked up from germline, CDR1 is MGHDK and CDR2 is SYGVNS. CDR3 nucleotides: TGTGCCAGCAGTGACGGGGGGCGGGCTCAGCCCCAGCATTTT. Amino acid sequence: CASSDGGRAQPQHF.

The gene calls are TRBV2 and TRBJ1-2; 9 positions match TRBD1. The CDR3 consists of 15 residues. Germline CDR1 reads SNHLY; CDR2 reads FYNNEI. V shed 4 bases and J 4 bases; nucleotides not matched to a gene: 7. In DNA, the CDR3 is TGTGCCAGCAGTGGGGGACAGGGCCCCTTCTATGGCTACACCTTC. Protein product: CASSGGQGPFYGYTF.

The CDR3 nucleotides are TGTGCCACCAGCAGAGATGGCAATACCTACGAGCAGTACTTC. It specifies CATSRDGNTYEQYF. This sequence joins TRBV15 and TRBJ2-7, with no clear D. V dropped 0 bases and J dropped 2 bases, with 8 bases sitting between them. Germline V gene lookup returns CDR1 LNHNV and CDR2 YYDKDF (reference sequence). The CDR3 has 14 residues.

This chain links TRBV21-1 with TRBJ2-3; the table's D call, TRBD2, was not checked against the DNA. TRBV21-1 is recorded as a pseudogene. There are 18 residues in the CDR3. The DNA of the CDR3 is TGTGCCAGCAGCAATAAAGATCGGGGGGATGGGAGGACAGATACGCAGTATTTT. The encoded protein is CASSNKDRGDGRTDTQYF.

This rearrangement joins TRBV2 to TRBJ1-5, with D perhaps matching TRBD1 (5 bases). V gave up 7 bases and J gave up 2 bases, with 12 bases separating them. The CDR3 is 14 amino acids. Germline loops: CDR1 SNHLY, CDR2 FYNNEI. In nucleotides, the CDR3 is TGTGCCAGCATTCAGGGTAGGGGCAATCAGCCCCAGCATTTT. It translates to CASIQGRGNQPQHF.

V gene TRBV29-1 combines with J gene TRBJ1-2; 10 bases are a match to TRBD1. This CDR3 contains 13 residues. Trimming at V came to 7 bases and at J to 4 bases, leaving 6 bases not matched to a gene. Germline CDR1 reads SQVTM; CDR2 reads ANQGSEA. The CDR3 here is CSATGTGVYGYTF. CDR3 in DNA: TGCAGCGCCACCGGGACAGGGGTCTATGGCTACACCTTC.

This chain joins TRBV28 and TRBJ2-5; D not resolved. CDR1 and CDR2 (germline): MDHEN, SYDVKM. V gave up 3 bases and J gave up 0 bases, with 5 bases separating them. The CDR3 consists of 13 residues. The CDR3 protein is CASSLSYQETQYF. CDR3 nucleotide sequence: TGTGCCAGCAGTTTGTCTTACCAAGAGACCCAGTACTTC.